This T cell receptor beta chain was observed in a study of CXCR3-negative and CXCR3-positive naive CD8 T cells. Study-wide results and caveats: CXCR3-expressing naive cells carried TRB CDR3s more hydrophobic than those of CXCR3-negative naive cells. Similar TRBV-TRBJ usage was seen in naive cells (both CXCR3-negative and CXCR3-positive), but memory cells differed.

Points on this clonotype: What it recognizes is unknown.

Subsets of CD8+ T cells were each sorted in triplicate at 250,000 to 350,000 cells apiece. CD45RO-CCR7+CD27+CD95- characterized naive CD8+ T cells. Researchers prepared the TRB cDNA libraries using 5' RACE with UMI labels. From the 5' RACE reads, TCRdb lists one entry per CDR3 protein and no DNA. This sample contains more than 80,000 distinct CDR3 sequences. Per germline, CDR1 SGHAT and CDR2 FQNNGV. The CDR3 runs 15 residues. This clonotype originated in a human donor in good health. Some clones in this sample may be carry-over from other donors' samples. The source material was naive CXCR3+ CD8+ T cells from blood. Noted subset: CD45RO-CCR7+CD27+CD95- naive CD8+ T cells expressing CXCR3 (TNR3+). The chain joins TRBV11-2 to TRBJ2-7; TCRdb indicates TRBD1, and absent DNA this call remains unverified. The CDR3: CASSYTARQVYEQYF.